The sequence of this T cell receptor (beta chain) was determined in a study of molecular identifiers for immune sequencing clone quantification. One entry per CDR3 protein, called by TCRdb with MiXCR from the PCR reads. Altogether about half a million distinct CDR3 sequences are present, about 25% being singletons, with the ten largest covering just over 0.75%. V lost 6 bases to trimming and J lost 2 bases; unmatched junction nucleotides: 10. This CDR3 has 16 residues. Germline values: CDR1 KGHSH, CDR2 LQKENI. The sample comprised naive CD8+ T cells from blood, with Jurkat cell RNA spiked in. Subset specified: FACS-sorted CD8+CD4-CCR7+CD45RA+ naive T cells. The chain is built from TRBV18 and TRBJ2-7; 10 nucleotides match TRBD1. This receptor was identified in a human donor in good health. Some libraries in this study had Jurkat cell RNA spiked in. The CDR3 DNA follows: TGTGCCAGCTCCCAACCAGGGACAGGGGTTCCCTACGAGCAGTACTTC. Encoded protein: CASSQPGTGVPYEQYF.